One sample yielded the 29 T cell receptor beta chains listed below, sequenced in a study of cytomegalovirus exposure and HLA in healthy donors. 13 Jbeta primers and 60 Vbeta primers were used for the PCR. The repertoire was sequenced with immunoSEQ multiplex PCR; TCRdb's copy has only in-frame clones and lacks some. The table has 160,000 or so clones, more than 65% seen once. The specimen was PBMCs. These receptors all stem from a woman between 50 and 59 years old in good health and CMV-seronegative.

This clone was found many times. The chain joins TRBV6-1 to TRBJ2-5, with 7 bases matching TRBD2. The junction had 7 bases not matched to a gene; V was cut back by 1 base and J by 5 bases. CDR1 and CDR2 (germline): MNHNS, SASEGT. The CDR3 length is 15 residues. The CDR3 DNA sequence: TGTGCCAGCAGTGAAGAGGTGGGGGGGATGGAGACCCAGTACTTC. Translated: CASSEEVGGMETQYF.

The rearrangement links TRBV28 to TRBJ1-2; weak D call: TRBD1 (5 bases). Germline CDR1 MDHEN, CDR2 SYDVKM. V was trimmed by 9 bases and J by 4 bases, leaving 15 bases between them. CDR3 length: 13 amino acids. The DNA of the CDR3 is TGTGCCAGTACCAGGGCAACCGGCTATGGCTACACCTTC. Translating gives CASTRATGYGYTF.

This clone was seen a handful of times. The genes are TRBV27 and TRBJ2-5; TRBD2 aligns across 7 bases. From germline, CDR1 is MNHEY and CDR2 SMNVEV (reference sequence). The CDR3 is made up of 15 amino acids. V lost 2 bases to trimming and J lost 2 bases; unmatched junction nucleotides: 5. CDR3 sequence: CASSLVWGGQETQYF. The DNA for the CDR3 is TGTGCCAGCAGTTTAGTGTGGGGGGGTCAAGAGACCCAGTACTTC.

The rearrangement joins TRBV5-4 to TRBJ1-1; 11 positions match TRBD1. V shed 3 bases and J 7 bases; nucleotides not matched to a gene: 8. The V gene's germline CDR1 is SGHNT and CDR2 YYREEE (reference sequence). This CDR3 is 15 amino acids long. For the CDR3, the DNA is TGTGCCAGCAGCTCCAGGACAGGGGGCGAGGGTGAAGCTTTCTTT. Encoded protein: CASSSRTGGEGEAFF.

The V gene is TRBV7-2, the J gene TRBJ1-1; D possibly corresponds to TRBD1 (6 bases). This CDR3 has 15 residues. Germline V gives CDR1 SGHTA, CDR2 FQGNSA. Trimming removed 2 bases from V and 4 bases from J, with 14 bases in between. Here the CDR3 reads CASSLRGQRSTEAFF. The CDR3, as DNA: TGTGCCAGCAGCTTACGTGGACAGAGAAGCACTGAAGCTTTCTTT.

V is TRBV14 and J is TRBJ1-2; D perhaps matches TRBD1 (5 bases). Trimming removed 2 bases at V and 5 bases at J, with 6 bases between. This CDR3 has 12 residues. Germline CDR1 SGHDN, CDR2 FVKESK. In nucleotides, the CDR3 is TGTGCCAGCAGCCAACGGGGGTATGGCTACACCTTC. This codes for CASSQRGYGYTF.

The chain links TRBV4-3 to TRBJ2-3; TRBD2 aligns across 10 bases. Losses at the gene ends were 1 base for V and 9 bases for J; bases not matched to a gene: 10. This CDR3 spans 16 amino acids. Germline V gene lookup returns CDR1 LGHNA and CDR2 YSLEER. DNA for the CDR3: TGCGCCAGCAGCCAAGCTACTAGCGGGATTCGTAGCACGCAGTATTTT. Amino acids: CASSQATSGIRSTQYF.

This chain links TRBV14 with TRBJ2-7; D possibly corresponds to TRBD1 (5 bases). The length of the CDR3 is 12 residues. Germline lookup yields CDR1 SGHDN and CDR2 FVKESK. The germline V and J ends were trimmed by 3 bases and 2 bases, with 5 bases remaining between them. CDR3 in amino acids: CASSQGPYEQYF. The CDR3 DNA reads TGTGCCAGCAGCCAGGGGCCCTACGAGCAGTACTTC.

This clone appeared a single time. This chain joins TRBV28 and TRBJ1-1; 7 bases line up with TRBD1. CDR3 length: 12 residues. Germline-derived CDR1 and CDR2 are MDHEN and SYDVKM. The trim removed 7 bases at V and 10 bases at J, leaving 9 bases unmatched. The CDR3 nucleotides are TGTGCCAGCACCGAGACAGGGAAAGTAGCTTTCTTT. Translated: CASTETGKVAFF.

This chain uses TRBV6-6 with TRBJ1-1; D is undetermined. The CDR3 consists of 13 residues. The V end was cut by 10 bases, the J end by 0 bases, with 12 bases between. Germline CDR1 is MNHNY and CDR2 is SVGAGI (reference sequence). CDR3 protein: CAITGNMNTEAFF. Here the CDR3 DNA reads TGTGCCATCACGGGGAACATGAACACTGAAGCTTTCTTT.

The chain is built from TRBV5-4 and TRBJ2-5, with D maybe TRBD1 (6 bases). The germline CDR1 and CDR2 sequences are SGHNT and YYREEE (reference sequence). Trimming cost V 3 bases and J 5 bases, with 11 bases left between them. This CDR3 has 13 residues. The CDR3 DNA sequence: TGTGCCAGCAGCTCACAGGGTAGGGAGACCCAGTACTTC. Translating gives CASSSQGRETQYF.

This clone was seen a few times. This chain uses TRBV11-2 with TRBJ2-7, with D possibly TRBD1 on 6 matching bases. Deletions cut 4 bases from V and 0 bases from J, with 16 bases between. Germline V gene sequence: CDR1 SGHAT, CDR2 FQNNGV. The CDR3 runs 16 residues. The CDR3 region has the DNA TGTGCCAGCAGCTCGTCGACAGGTCTTAGCTCCTACGAGCAGTACTTC. Amino acids: CASSSSTGLSSYEQYF.

The chain combines TRBV6-4 with TRBJ1-6; D unclear. From germline, CDR1 is MRHNA and CDR2 SNTAGT. This CDR3 comprises 14 residues. Trimming left V 5 bases short and J 7 bases short, with 12 bases between. CDR3 in DNA: TGTGCCAGCAGTCCAGGCACCGAGAATTCACCCCTCCACTTT. Translation: CASSPGTENSPLHF.

This clone was detected only once. This chain connects TRBV30 to TRBJ2-7; 9 bases are a match to TRBD1. V shed 3 bases, J shed 3 bases, and the junction held 6 bases outside the gene matches. This CDR3 region has 14 residues. CDR1 and CDR2 (germline): GTSNPN, SVGIG (reference sequence). CDR3 protein: CAWRRSGQGYEQYF. In DNA, the CDR3 is TGTGCCTGGAGACGTTCGGGACAGGGCTACGAGCAGTACTTC. Variable domain in full (rest from reference TRBV30 and TRBJ2-7): SQTIHQWPATLVQPVGSPLSLECTVEGTSNPNLYWYRQAAGRGLQLLFYSVGIGQISSEVPQNLSASRPQDRQFILSSKKLLLSDSGFYLCAWRRSGQGYEQYFGPGTRLTVT.

The chain has TRBV9 and TRBJ2-7; tentatively, D is TRBD1 (6 bases). Trimming removed 4 bases at V and 5 bases at J, with 22 bases between. This CDR3 spans 16 amino acids. CDR1 is SGDLS, CDR2 YYNGEE, per germline. The chain's CDR3 is CASSPGQPKGPHEQYF. CDR3 DNA: TGTGCCAGCAGCCCCGGACAGCCGAAGGGACCACACGAGCAGTACTTC.

This sequence joins TRBV28 and TRBJ1-1, with 8 bases lining up with TRBD1. V was pared by 2 bases and J by 0 bases, with 8 bases of the junction left unmatched. This CDR3 region has 17 residues. The germline V gene has CDR1 MDHEN and CDR2 SYDVKM. In DNA, the CDR3 is TGTGCCAGCAGTTTAGTGGGACAGGCAACAGTGAACACTGAAGCTTTCTTT. This translates into CASSLVGQATVNTEAFF. The complete variable domain, with remaining parts taken from reference TRBV28 and TRBJ1-1, reads DVKVTQSSRYLVKRTGEKVFLECVQDMDHENMFWYRQDPGLGLRLIYFSYDVKMKEKGDIPEGYSVSREKKERFSLILESASTNQTSMYLCASSLVGQATVNTEAFFGQGTRLTVV.

The genes are TRBV5-1 and TRBJ2-3, with 10 bases that match TRBD1. Looked up from germline, CDR1 is SGHRS and CDR2 is YFSETQ. The CDR3 contains 15 residues. Losses at the gene ends were 4 bases for V and 2 bases for J; bases not matched to a gene: 4. The CDR3 region has the DNA TGCGCCAGCAGCGTGGGACAGGGGAACACAGATACGCAGTATTTT. Translated, it gives CASSVGQGNTDTQYF.

The CDR3 reads CASSTTGTGVAFF. In DNA, the CDR3 is TGTGCCAGCAGCACTACCGGGACAGGGGTGGCTTTCTTT. V and J are TRBV7-2 and TRBJ1-1, with 10 bases identical to TRBD1. The CDR3 extends over 13 amino acids. The ends lost 5 bases at V and 11 bases at J; junction bases unmatched: 8. CDR1 is SGHTA, CDR2 FQGNSA, per germline.

This clone was detected a few times. The chain combines TRBV2 with TRBJ2-5; 12 nucleotides match TRBD1. Germline V CDR1 and CDR2: SNHLY, FYNNEI. V shed 8 bases and J 5 bases; nucleotides not matched to a gene: 3. The CDR3 contains 13 residues. For the CDR3, the DNA is TGTGCCAGCGTCGGGACAGGGGGCGAGACCCAGTACTTC. This codes for CASVGTGGETQYF. Full variable domain (missing parts from reference TRBV2 and TRBJ2-5): EPEVTQTPSHQVTQMGQEVILRCVPISNHLYFYWYRQILGQKVEFLVSFYNNEISEKSEIFDDQFSVERPDGSNFTLKIRSTKLEDSAMYFCASVGTGGETQYFGPGTRLLVL.

The V and J genes are TRBV4-2 and TRBJ2-1; 10 nucleotides line up with TRBD2. Germline CDR1 LGHNA, CDR2 YNFKEQ. Trimming at V came to 5 bases and at J to 0 bases, leaving 1 base not matched to a gene. The CDR3 totals 15 residues. CDR3 DNA sequence: TGTGCCAGCAGCTTAGCGGGGGGCTCCTACAATGAGCAGTTCTTC. Its translation: CASSLAGGSYNEQFF.

This chain connects TRBV25-1 to TRBJ1-4, with TRBD1 identical over 7 bases. The CDR3 loop spans 15 amino acids. V gave up 4 bases and J gave up 8 bases; unmatched junction bases: 10. Germline V gene lookup returns CDR1 MGHDK and CDR2 SYGVNS. In DNA form, the CDR3 reads TGTGCCAGCAGTGCTTACAGGGGAGTAGGGGAAAAACTGTTTTTT. Protein product: CASSAYRGVGEKLFF.

The V and J genes are TRBV28 and TRBJ2-1; 7 bases agree with TRBD2. Trimming removed 3 bases from V and 7 bases from J; junction bases left unmatched: 9. The CDR3 length is 15 residues. The germline CDR1 and CDR2 sequences are MDHEN and SYDVKM. In DNA form, the CDR3 reads TGTGCCAGCAGTTTTTTTCGTGGGAGGGTGAATGAGCAGTTCTTC. This encodes CASSFFRGRVNEQFF.

As regards this clone: One end of the junction varies from germline; a read error may be responsible. The chain combines TRBV6-5 with TRBJ1-1; unclear D gene. Germline CDR1 and CDR2: MNHEY and SVGAGI. The CDR3 totals 14 residues. The CDR3 sequence: CASTYIGENTEAFF. As DNA, the CDR3 is TGTGCCAGCACTTACATAGGAGAGAACACTGAAGCTTTCTTT.

This clone was seen more than once but under ten times. The J gene is TRBJ1-2, the V gene TRBV29-1, with TRBD1 matching over 8 bases. Germline assignment: CDR1 SQVTM and CDR2 ANQGSEA. Germline trimming cut 5 bases from V and 14 bases from J; bases unmatched to any gene: 19. CDR3 length: 14 amino acids. The CDR3 DNA reads TGCAGCGTTCTCCCCAGGGGGACAGGAACCACTACAACCTTC. Amino acid sequence: CSVLPRGTGTTTTF.

The chain has TRBV6-5 and TRBJ2-7; 12 bases are shared with TRBD2. The V gene's germline CDR1 is MNHEY and CDR2 SVGAGI. The CDR3 runs 15 residues. V was pared by 5 bases and J by 5 bases, with 7 bases of the junction left unmatched. The CDR3: CASSLGLAGSHEQYF. Written as DNA, the CDR3 is TGTGCCAGCAGTCTCGGACTAGCGGGATCCCACGAGCAGTACTTC.

The chain recombines TRBV30 with TRBJ2-7; TRBD1 agrees at 9 bases. V lost 4 bases to trimming and J lost 3 bases; unmatched junction nucleotides: 4. The CDR3 extends over 13 amino acids. Germline V lookup: CDR1 GTSNPN, CDR2 SVGIG (reference sequence). The CDR3 is CAWTWTGDYEQYF. Here the CDR3 DNA reads TGTGCCTGGACTTGGACAGGGGACTACGAGCAGTACTTC.

The rearrangement links TRBV7-2 to TRBJ1-4; tentatively, D is TRBD1 (6 bases). Germline V gives CDR1 SGHTA, CDR2 FQGNSA. V lost 0 bases to trimming and J lost 5 bases, with 10 bases between them. This CDR3 region has 15 residues. For the CDR3, the DNA is TGTGCCAGCAGCTTAGCGGCCAGGGGAAATGAAAAACTGTTTTTT. Translating gives CASSLAARGNEKLFF.

The chain carries TRBV7-8 and TRBJ1-6, with TRBD1 matching over 7 bases. With 4 bases clipped from V and 8 bases from J, the junction kept 8 bases outside the gene matches. The CDR3 runs 15 residues. CDR1 is SGHVS, CDR2 FQNEAQ, per germline. The CDR3 region has the DNA TGTGCCAGCAGCTCCCGGGACAGCGGTTATTCACCCCTCCACTTT. Protein product: CASSSRDSGYSPLHF.

This clone was recorded only once. The rearrangement links TRBV7-2 to TRBJ2-3; 7 bases align to TRBD1. CDR1 and CDR2 from the germline V gene are SGHTA and FQGNSA. CDR3 length: 18 residues. V lost 1 base, J lost 2 bases, and 12 bases stayed unmatched. CDR3 in amino acids: CASSLGWGTGVFTDTQYF. The CDR3 nucleotides read TGTGCCAGCAGCTTAGGGTGGGGCACAGGGGTTTTCACAGATACGCAGTATTTT.